This T cell receptor (beta chain) is from a study of vaccination effects on CD4 cells after COVID-19. The data were produced by immunoSEQ multiplex PCR, yet TCRdb's version contains in-frame clones alone and is incomplete. The sample lists 55,000 to 65,000 clones; approximately 80% were seen once. Trimming shortened V by 0 bases and J by 2 bases, and 13 bases separated the two germline ends. CDR1 is LGHDT and CDR2 is YNNKEL in the germline V gene (reference sequence). The CDR3 totals 16 residues. Before sequencing, viral peptide pools were used by the ViraFEST assay to expand antigen-specific CD4+ T cells. Upon completion of 10 to 11 days in culture, CD4+ T cells were isolated. The authors exchanged half the medium for IL-2 medium on days 3 and 7. The count of this clone is one. Its antigen is not identified.

The receptor was isolated from a human donor who received a COVID-19 vaccine. The sample consisted of CD4+ T cells from PBMCs cultured with HCoV-229E spike peptides, taken before COVID-19 vaccination. The chain carries TRBV3-1 (or the pseudogene TRBV3-2) and TRBJ1-1; weak D call: TRBD1 (6 bases). The CDR3 is CASSQDWGQVNTEAFF. CDR3 DNA: TGTGCCAGCAGCCAAGATTGGGGGCAGGTCAACACTGAAGCTTTCTTT.